A selection of T cell receptor beta chains follows, all from one sample in a study of OX40 agonist ivuxolimab in advanced cancers. Sequencing used immunoSEQ multiplex PCR; TCRdb keeps in-frame clones, though not all of them. The data show 44,000 or so clones, roughly 90% seen once. This specimen was CD4+ or CD8+ T cells sorted from blood, taken in a trial of the OX40 agonist ivuxolimab. These receptors all come from an adult with an advanced solid tumor such as melanoma, head and neck, liver or kidney cancer. CDR3s include the opening cysteine and the closing phenylalanine or tryptophan.

v_gene	j_gene	CDR3aa
TRBV6-5	TRBJ1-5	CASKQGAYQPQHF
TRBV7-9	TRBJ2-7	CASSLGRGGPYEQYF
TRBV13	TRBJ1-1	CASSSRDEANTEAFF
TRBV15	TRBJ1-2	CATSKSTGSDGYTF
TRBV9	TRBJ2-1	CASSPVAGDGNNEQFF
TRBV2	TRBJ2-7	CASRGTGTEQYF
TRBV5-1	TRBJ2-7	CASSSQDMPEQYF
TRBV6-5	TRBJ2-2	CASSYGRDTGELFF
TRBV4-1	TRBJ2-1	CASSLPGTEQFF
TRBV5-6	TRBJ2-5	CASSSRMQETQYF
TRBV10-2	TRBJ2-3	CASSVLAGGSTDTQYF
TRBV5-1	TRBJ2-3	CASIAAEGTDTQYF
TRBV7-6	TRBJ2-1	CASSLVGRGQYNEQFF
TRBV6-4	TRBJ2-7	CASKTSGSAYEQYF
TRBV4-1	TRBJ1-2	CASSQPTGGYFYGYTF
TRBV7-8	TRBJ2-3	CASSYRVAGPTDTQYF
TRBV28	TRBJ2-7	CASRSGLAAEQYF
TRBV6-1	TRBJ1-1	CASSEVGLSPLNTEAFF
TRBV2	TRBJ1-1	CASRAGTGGPEAFF
TRBV5-5	TRBJ1-1	CASRSPDRMNTEAFF